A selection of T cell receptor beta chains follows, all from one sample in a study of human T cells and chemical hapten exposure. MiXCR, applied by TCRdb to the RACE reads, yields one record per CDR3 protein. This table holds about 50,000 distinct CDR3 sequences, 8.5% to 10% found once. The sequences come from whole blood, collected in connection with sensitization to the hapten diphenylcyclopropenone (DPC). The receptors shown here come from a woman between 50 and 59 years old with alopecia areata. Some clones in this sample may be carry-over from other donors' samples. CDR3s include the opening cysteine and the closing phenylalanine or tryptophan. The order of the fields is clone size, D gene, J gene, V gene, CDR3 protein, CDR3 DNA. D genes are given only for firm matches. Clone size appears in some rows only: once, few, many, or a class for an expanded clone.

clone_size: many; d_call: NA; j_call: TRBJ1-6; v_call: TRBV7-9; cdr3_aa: CASSLGVNSPLHF; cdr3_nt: TGTGCCAGCAGCTTAGGAGTCAATTCACCCCTCCACTTT
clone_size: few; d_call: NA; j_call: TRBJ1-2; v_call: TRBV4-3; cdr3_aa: CASSRLNPVGGYGYTF; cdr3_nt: TGCGCCAGCAGCCGCCTCAACCCGGTCGGGGGATATGGCTACACCTTC
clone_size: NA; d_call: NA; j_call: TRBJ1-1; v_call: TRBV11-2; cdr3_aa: CASSYTEDTEAFF; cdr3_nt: TGTGCCAGCAGCTATACAGAGGACACTGAAGCTTTCTTT
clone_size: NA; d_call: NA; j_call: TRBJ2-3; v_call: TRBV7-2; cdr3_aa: CASSATRTDTQYF; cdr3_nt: TGTGCCAGCAGCGCCACCCGCACAGATACGCAGTATTTT
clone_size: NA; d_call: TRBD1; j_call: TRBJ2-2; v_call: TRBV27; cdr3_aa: CASSWTGGLTGELFF; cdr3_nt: TGTGCCAGCAGCTGGACAGGGGGACTCACCGGGGAGCTGTTTTTT
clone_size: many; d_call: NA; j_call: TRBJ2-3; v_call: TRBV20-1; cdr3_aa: CSARDRPGGTQYF; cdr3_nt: TGCAGTGCTAGAGATCGCCCCGGGGGTACGCAGTATTTT
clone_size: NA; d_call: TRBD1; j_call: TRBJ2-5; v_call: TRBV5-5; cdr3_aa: CASSLARTGAETQYF; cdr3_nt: TGTGCCAGCAGCTTGGCCAGGACAGGGGCAGAGACCCAGTACTTC
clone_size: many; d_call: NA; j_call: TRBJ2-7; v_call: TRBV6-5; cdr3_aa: CASAGVYSYEQYF; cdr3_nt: TGTGCCAGTGCCGGAGTTTACTCCTACGAGCAGTACTTC
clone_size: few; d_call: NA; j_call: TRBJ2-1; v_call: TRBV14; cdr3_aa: CASSLFAGSYNEQFF; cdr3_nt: TGTGCCAGCAGCCTATTCGCCGGGAGCTACAATGAGCAGTTCTTC
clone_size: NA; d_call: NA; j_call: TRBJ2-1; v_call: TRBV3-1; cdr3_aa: CASSQGAGYNEQFF; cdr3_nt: TGTGCCAGCAGCCAAGGGGCGGGGTACAATGAGCAGTTCTTC
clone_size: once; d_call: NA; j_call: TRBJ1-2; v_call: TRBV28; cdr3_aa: CASGEEYGYTF; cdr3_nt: TGTGCCAGCGGTGAAGAGTATGGCTACACCTTC
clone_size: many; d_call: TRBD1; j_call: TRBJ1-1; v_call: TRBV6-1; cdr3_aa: CASSITGVAEAFF; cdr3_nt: TGTGCCAGCAGTATCACAGGGGTCGCTGAAGCTTTCTTT
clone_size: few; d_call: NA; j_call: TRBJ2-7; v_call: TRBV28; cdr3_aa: CASSLRPTLGREQYF; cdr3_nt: TGTGCCAGCAGTTTACGGCCAACCCTCGGACGCGAGCAGTACTTC
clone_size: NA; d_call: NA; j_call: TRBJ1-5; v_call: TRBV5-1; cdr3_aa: CASSLAFYSPDSLNQPQHF; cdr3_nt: TGCGCCAGCAGCTTGGCCTTTTACTCTCCTGACAGCCTAAATCAGCCCCAGCATTTT
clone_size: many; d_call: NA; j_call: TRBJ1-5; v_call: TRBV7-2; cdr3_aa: CASSLEGMQGPQHF; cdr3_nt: TGTGCCAGCAGCTTAGAGGGGATGCAAGGGCCCCAGCATTTT
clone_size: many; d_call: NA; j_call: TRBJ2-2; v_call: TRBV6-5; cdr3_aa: CASGRGGELFF; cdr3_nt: TGTGCCAGCGGCCGTGGCGGGGAGCTGTTTTTT
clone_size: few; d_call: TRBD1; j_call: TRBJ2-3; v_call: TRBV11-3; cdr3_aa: CASSLGQGKADTQYF; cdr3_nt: TGTGCCAGCAGCCTAGGACAGGGGAAAGCAGATACGCAGTATTTT
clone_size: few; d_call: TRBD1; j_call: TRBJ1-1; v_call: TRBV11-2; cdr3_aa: CASSLITGVNTEAFF; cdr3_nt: TGTGCCAGCAGCTTAATTACAGGGGTGAACACTGAAGCTTTCTTT
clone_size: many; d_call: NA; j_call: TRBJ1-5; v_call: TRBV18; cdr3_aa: CASSPRRGISNQPQHF; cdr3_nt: TGTGCCAGCTCACCACGACGGGGCATCTCCAATCAGCCCCAGCATTTT
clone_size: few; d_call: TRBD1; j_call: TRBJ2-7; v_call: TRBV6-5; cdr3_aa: CASSYDHRGVYEQYF; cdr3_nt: TGTGCCAGCAGTTACGACCACAGGGGTGTATACGAGCAGTACTTC
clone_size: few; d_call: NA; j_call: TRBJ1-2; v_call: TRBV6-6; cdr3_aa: CASSYEGDYGYTF; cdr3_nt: TGTGCCAGCAGTTACGAGGGGGACTATGGCTACACCTTC
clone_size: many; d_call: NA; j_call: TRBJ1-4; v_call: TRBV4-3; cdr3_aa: CASSRGETNEKLFF; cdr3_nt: TGCGCCAGCAGCCGGGGGGAAACTAATGAAAAACTGTTTTTT
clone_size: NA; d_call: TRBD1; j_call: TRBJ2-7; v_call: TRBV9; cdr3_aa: CASSVTTGTGWYEQYF; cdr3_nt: TGTGCCAGCAGCGTAACAACCGGGACAGGGTGGTACGAGCAGTACTTC
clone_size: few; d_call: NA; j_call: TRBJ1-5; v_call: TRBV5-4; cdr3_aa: CASSLDGNQPQHF; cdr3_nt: TGTGCCAGCAGCTTGGATGGCAATCAGCCCCAGCATTTT